The clone carrying this T cell receptor beta chain was seen more than once but under ten times. These data are taken from a study of blood T cells in healthy people across ages. The V gene's germline CDR1 is SQVTM and CDR2 ANQGSEA. V was trimmed by 7 bases and J by 2 bases, leaving 19 bases between them. This CDR3 comprises 15 residues. A J-beta primer mix and a sample-barcoded 5' primer were used in a second PCR of about 6 to 12 cycles. From the 5' RACE reads, TCRdb called clonotypes with MiXCR, one entry per CDR3 protein. The sample consists of about a million distinct CDR3 sequences, roughly 51% of them appearing once.

The V and J genes are TRBV29-1 and TRBJ2-3; D is unresolved. The source material was blood. The sequence was collected from a woman in her fifties or sixties in good health. CDR3 loop: CSGGRGFRVTDTQYF. For the CDR3, the DNA is TGCAGCGGGGGTCGTGGTTTCCGGGTCACAGATACGCAGTATTTT.